This T cell receptor beta chain comes out of a study of T cells after yellow fever vaccination. Study background: Preparing low-cell-number fractions relied on SMART-Seq v4 Ultra Low Input.

In TCRdb, the 5' RACE reads were re-called with MiXCR into one record per CDR3 protein. The repertoire has about 260,000 distinct CDR3 sequences, around 4.9% of them found once; the top ten carry roughly 3.5%. The germline gives CDR1 MNHEY, CDR2 SVGAGI. Unmatched junction bases numbered 13, after V lost 5 bases and J lost 3 bases. The CDR3 spans 18 residues. The clonotype was recovered from a man between 18 and 35 years old who received the YFV17D yellow fever vaccine. Sequenced material: CD4+ T cells sorted from PBMCs, taken on the day of the yellow fever booster vaccination. The chain links TRBV6-5 to TRBJ2-7; 13 positions match TRBD2. The CDR3: CASSRHLTGLAGNYEQYF. The CDR3 nucleotides read TGTGCCAGCAGTCGACACCTAACGGGACTAGCGGGGAACTACGAGCAGTACTTC.